This T cell receptor beta chain is drawn from a study of blood T cell repertoires in COVID-19. The CDR3 is 16 residues long. The germline V gene has CDR1 MNHEY and CDR2 SVGEGT. Trimming removed 0 bases from V and 8 bases from J; junction bases left unmatched: 7. Assay used: immunoSEQ multiplex PCR; TCRdb lists only in-frame clones, some missing. Of approximately 120,000 clones in the sample, roughly three quarters were seen once. The source of this sequence is a man aged 40-55 years with active or convalescent COVID-19. The chain uses TRBV6-2 or TRBV6-3 and TRBJ2-1; 10 nucleotides align to TRBD2. Material for sequencing was peripheral blood. CDR3 nucleotides: TGTGCCAGCAGTTACTCTACAGCGGGGGGGCCTTATGAGCAGTTCTTC. Its translation is CASSYSTAGGPYEQFF.